This record looks at one TCR beta chain sequence and its context. The antigen it recognizes is unknown. Qualities for individual bases were not recorded, and no much larger clone is one base off. The cohort comprised hundreds of healthy bone marrow donors. All cohort members were sampled while nominally healthy, although unrecorded immune exposures were likely present. The donor tested CMV seropositive, placing the donor among the approximately 290 seropositive members of the cohort. Every donor gave a peripheral blood sample, and the peripheral blood mononuclear cells from that sample were used for TCR beta sequencing. Genomic DNA was extracted from the blood cell samples with the Qiagen DNeasy Blood Extraction Kit. The CDR3 spans 14 residues, from the cysteine through the phenylalanine. The entry retains the CDR3 DNA only, 42 bases that are in frame from base 1. Based on the germline V gene (reference sequence), the CDR1 and CDR2 sequences are LNHDA and SQIVND. V and J lose 6 bases and 4 bases, and a span of 15 bases separates them.

This specimen belongs to a study of cytomegalovirus exposure and HLA in healthy donors (dated by TCRdb to the late 2010s). Study-wide context: An earlier analysis of some 500 of the donors reported 250 to 300 Gb of sequence data and about 100 million unique TCR beta sequences from some 180 million T cells. On average, around 200,000 unique TCR beta nucleotide sequences were sequenced per donor among fewer than 500 genotyped donors of the cohort, with roughly a sixth of those sequences being non-productive. Class I and class II HLA loci were covered by the typing at four-digit resolution. Every repertoire in the discovery cohort had been generated on one and the same sequencing platform. Among the roughly 380 genotyped donors, around 79% belonged to the genetic ancestry cluster associated with self-reported Caucasian donors. Genome-wide SNP genotypes for about 55% of the roughly 670 donors were used in a later genetic analysis, which treated that subset as a discovery cohort. A later analysis re-examined previously published TCR beta repertoires from hundreds of donors and added high-resolution HLA genotyping to investigate patterns of TCR occurrence. Rather than using new phenotypic data, the later analysis identified candidate immune exposures from TCR beta sequences and from how often those sequences occurred across donors. Around 330 gigabases of sequencing data and approximately 92 million unique TCR sequences made up an early release that covered around 640 HLA-typed donors. The study was designed to test whether signatures of past pathogen exposure could be identified by cataloging public T cell receptors. The number of donors typed differed by locus, with about 620-630 for A, B, C, DRB1 and DQB1, roughly 520 for DQA1, 606 for DPA1, and about 450 for DPB1. To predict cytomegalovirus infection status, the study combined high-throughput TCR immunosequencing, statistical association of individual TCRs with disease status, and machine learning. Alongside the repertoire data, information on donor age, sex, ethnicity and CMV serostatus was compiled. The T cell repertoires of 666 subjects were profiled by immunosequencing and related to cytomegalovirus serostatus. About 5 DR-DQ haplotypes were handled as single units for association and clustering, since linkage in the cohort was strong. A separate validation cohort of 90 to 150 different subjects was used in addition to the roughly 700-subject first cohort. An earlier analysis of about 600 of the donors used high-throughput TCR beta sequencing to judge whether each TCR beta V gene segment behaved as functional or pseudogenic.

The method was the immunoSEQ multiplex PCR assay. The multiplex PCR relied on a mix of 60 forward primers for TCR Vbeta segments and 13 reverse primers for TCR Jbeta segments. The CDR3 region of rearranged TCR beta genes was amplified from genomic DNA with a multiplex PCR assay. On the Illumina HiSeq System, the amplified TCR beta libraries were sequenced as 87-base-pair reads. The authors processed their data as follows. A later analysis tallied approximately 87 million unique TCR beta chains across the 700 or so repertoires, and approximately 11 million of those chains were shared by two or more donors. Raw reads were error-corrected and collapsed into unique sequences by a nearest-neighbor algorithm in which closely related sequences were merged to remove PCR and sequencing errors. To assign V, D and J gene segments, CDR3 sequences were aligned to IMGT reference sequences. For a sequence to be retained, a match of at least six nucleotides was required to both a V gene segment and a J gene segment. Rearrangements were classified as productive when the CDR3 lacked stop codons and remained in frame with V and J, and all other rearrangements were classified as non-productive. CDR3 was defined according to IMGT convention as the region running from the second conserved V-encoded cysteine to the conserved J-encoded phenylalanine. In an earlier analysis of just under 600 of the donors, sequences lacking an unambiguous match to a single V gene segment were excluded. In an earlier analysis of some 590 of the donors, V segments were called functional above 56.7% productive rearrangements and were called segregating when the between-donor standard deviation exceeded 5%. A statistical classification framework was built for diagnosing cytomegalovirus status from the catalog of TCR beta chain sequences. In a later analysis, V and J genes were assigned by comparing TCR nucleotide sequences against IMGT/GENE-DB human TR gene sequences. In a later analysis, CDR3 sequences and most-parsimonious VDJ recombination scenarios were assigned using the TCRdist pipeline. In a later analysis, each TCR beta chain was defined by its CDR3 amino acid sequence together with its V-gene family, and reads without a unique V-gene family were excluded. A later analysis removed several hundred highly shared, low-generation-probability nucleotide sequences to deal with suspected cross-contamination and a sequencing artifact. In a later analysis, a clonal expansion index was calculated for each public chain from normalized within-repertoire ranks of inferred template counts. Generation probabilities in a later analysis came from a VDJ recombination model fitted to out-of-frame rearrangements, and those results were checked against IGoR. In a later analysis, hypergeometric tests were used to score TCR-TCR, TCR-HLA and TCR-CMV co-occurrence, with a repertoire-size bias correction applied to TCR pairs. False discovery rates were estimated in a later analysis by permuting HLA or CMV assignments 20 times. In a later analysis, co-occurring TCRs were grouped using DBSCAN, with TCRdist sequence similarity added in when clustering inside HLA-allele-positive subsets. Repertoires with fewer than 30,000 or more than 120,000 public chains, plus five repertoires with anomalous nucleotide sharing, were excluded from co-occurrence clustering. This immuneACCESS table, as held by TCRdb, lists in-frame sequences with V and J called but not all clones. Of the missing ones, under half trace to an unresolved V gene in checked studies; the others have no known cause. V and J calls and clone size are those listed in that table; D and trimming were worked out from the DNA. In all, the sample holds 100,000 to 150,000 clones, and under 85% of those were seen once. In total, the top ten clones hold 9.5% to 15% of the sample.

What the authors observed across the whole study: A later genetic analysis associated a missense DCLRE1C variant with V-gene and J-gene trimming of TCR beta chains, and an independent cohort replicated the association. Roughly 15 rarely observed V segments, including chromosome 9 orphons, were excluded from the earlier analysis of 550 to 700 of the donors because counts were too low. HLA typing was unavailable for some donors at each locus, so association tests used only the typed subset. Linkage disequilibrium might explain the correlated functional status among segregating V segments, but an unknown experimental factor could not be ruled out. In both the original and validation cohorts, the classifier was reported to diagnose cytomegalovirus status with high specificity and sensitivity. Most TCR sequences were seen in very few donors, while some public TCRs were found in many individuals. At a false discovery rate of 0.05, a later analysis linked 16,951 TCR beta sequences to specific HLA alleles. In a later analysis, HLA-associated TCR beta chains showed more clonal expansion and lower generation probabilities than non-associated chains that were equally common. Roughly uniform sequencing depth across donors was assumed in presence/absence analyses, although this assumption may not hold. In a later analysis, TCR association rates were found to vary across HLA loci, with the most associated TCRs seen for DRB1 alleles and the fewest for HLA-C alleles. Because the 87-base-pair reads could not distinguish some IMGT-functional V segments, including TRBV6-2 and TRBV6-3, those segments were excluded. This cohort had only TCR beta chains sequenced, and the lack of alpha or paired-chain data limited which features could be detected. Most CMV-associated TCR beta chains appeared to be HLA-restricted in a later analysis, and the HLA associations seemed to be driven largely by CMV exposure. The study gave a list of about 170 TCR beta chains associated with cytomegalovirus. A later genetic analysis reported fewer N-insertions in productive TCRs among donors in an Asian-associated ancestry cluster than the roughly 670-donor mean. The authors suggested that the approach could potentially be extended to other disease states and immunological phenotypes. For the cohort, immune exposure information was limited to CMV serostatus. A cluster of highly shared sequence variants was judged likely to represent a technical artifact of the sequencing pipeline. In an earlier analysis of some 500 of the donors, most TCR beta V segments appeared in productive rearrangements about 87% or about 30% of the time, broadly matching IMGT annotations. In vitro tests confirmed that a few of the cytomegalovirus-associated TCR beta chains recognize cytomegalovirus antigens. According to a later analysis, parvovirus B19, influenza, CMV and Epstein-Barr virus appeared linked to several top co-occurrence clusters. Strong co-occurrence of HLA alleles, especially DR and DQ, made assigning TCR associations to individual alleles difficult. A further reported finding was that TCR beta sequences accurately predicted the HLA-A and HLA-B alleles for most subjects in the first cohort.

The sequence came from a woman aged 40 to 55 in good health and CMV-seropositive. The rearranged chain carries TRBV19 and TRBJ1-2, with the identity of the D gene unclear. Sequencing input: PBMCs. The CDR3 sequence is CASSKQRALYGYTF. The nucleotide sequence is given as TGTGCCAGTAGCAAACAGCGGGCCCTCTATGGCTACACCTTC.